This T cell receptor beta chain was documented in a study of T-cell reconstitution after alpha-beta-depleted transplantation in children. Study results and limitations: T cells produced anew were the main source of T-cell counts and diversity one year after transplant. Recipient T cells and thymic progenitors that survived gave rise to the high TCRbeta diversity observed at day 60 in some patients.

This sample's TCRbeta library carried unique molecular identifier barcodes. MiXCR was run by TCRdb on the PCR reads, yielding one entry per CDR3 protein. The table includes about 980,000 distinct CDR3 sequences, 25% to 30% detected once. In this sample, this clonotype turned up a few times. The target antigen is unknown. CDR1 LGHNA and CDR2 YNFKEQ come from the germline V gene. CDR3 length: 13 residues. Trimming shortened V by 4 bases and J by 2 bases, and 8 bases separated the two germline ends. Here the sequenced sample was PBMCs, mostly from graft donor cells, taken 360 days after TCRalphabeta/CD19-depleted stem cell transplant. The origin of this receptor is a boy in the first two years of life who had a stem cell transplant for SCID, so the T cells may come from the graft donor. V usage is TRBV4-2 and J usage is TRBJ2-5; D is uncertain. The CDR3 nucleotides read TGTGCCAGCAGCCGCCATAAACAAGAGACCCAGTACTTC. This translates into CASSRHKQETQYF.